Below, 31 T cell receptor beta chains from the same sample are listed, as sequenced in a study of blood T cell repertoires in COVID-19. The data were produced by immunoSEQ multiplex PCR, yet TCRdb's version contains in-frame clones alone and is incomplete. In the table there are 35,000 to 45,000 clones, 65% to 80% of which are singletons. Material: peripheral blood. These TCRs come from a man between 60 and 75 years old with active COVID-19.

The chain uses TRBV7-2 and TRBJ2-1; the match to TRBD2 covers 10 bases. This CDR3 is 15 amino acids long. CDR1 is SGHTA and CDR2 is FQGNSA in the germline V gene. J lost 7 bases, V lost 7 bases, and 10 bases had no gene match. The CDR3 coding sequence is TGTGCCAGCACCTATACTAGCGGGGCCGGGAATGAGCAGTTCTTC. Protein: CASTYTSGAGNEQFF.

V is TRBV4-3 and J is TRBJ1-1; TRBD1 aligns across 7 bases. CDR1 is LGHNA and CDR2 is YSLEER in the germline V gene. There are 14 residues in the CDR3. J gave up 10 bases and V 0 bases, and 8 bases lay outside the gene matches. The CDR3 DNA reads TGCGCCAGCAGCCAAGAGGTTGGGGGACAGAGAGCTTTCTTT. This codes for CASSQEVGGQRAFF.

CDR3 in amino acids: CASSLAGEAEAFF. The DNA of the CDR3 is TGTGCCAGCAGCTTAGCGGGAGAAGCTGAAGCTTTCTTT. The chain is built from TRBV7-2 and TRBJ1-1; D remains unclear. The CDR3 totals 13 residues. Trimming cost V 0 bases and J 6 bases, with 8 bases left between them. CDR1 is SGHTA and CDR2 is FQGNSA in the germline V gene. Filled out from reference TRBV7-2 and TRBJ1-1, the complete variable domain reads GAGVSQSPSNKVTEKGKDVELRCDPISGHTALYWYRQSLGQGLEFLIYFQGNSAPDKSGLPSDRFSAERTGGSVSTLTIQRTQQEDSAVYLCASSLAGEAEAFFGQGTRLTVV.

The chain is built from TRBV12-3 or TRBV12-4 and TRBJ2-5; D is uncertain. The CDR3 covers 13 residues. Trimming left V 1 base short and J 4 bases short, with 7 bases between. CDR3 in DNA: TGTGCCAGCAGTTTAGACTACATAGAGACCCAGTACTTC. Its protein is CASSLDYIETQYF.

V is TRBV3-1 (or the pseudogene TRBV3-2) and J is TRBJ2-4; 13 nucleotides agree with TRBD2. This CDR3 comprises 19 residues. The ends lost 4 bases at V and 0 bases at J; junction bases unmatched: 9. Germline CDR1 reads LGHDT; CDR2 reads YNNKEL (reference sequence). Written as DNA, the CDR3 is TGTGCCAGCAGCCCGTATGGACTAGCGGGGGCCCTAGCCAAAAACATTCAGTACTTC. Translation: CASSPYGLAGALAKNIQYF.

This chain connects TRBV7-2 to TRBJ1-1, with 9 bases fitting TRBD1. The trim removed 5 bases at V and 4 bases at J, leaving 5 bases unmatched. There are 14 residues in the CDR3. The germline CDR1 and CDR2 sequences are SGHTA and FQGNSA. CDR3 in DNA: TGTGCCAGCAGCACGGGACAGGGTAGCACTGAAGCTTTCTTT. Protein: CASSTGQGSTEAFF. The full variable domain, its missing parts supplied by reference TRBV7-2 and TRBJ1-1, is GAGVSQSPSNKVTEKGKDVELRCDPISGHTALYWYRQSLGQGLEFLIYFQGNSAPDKSGLPSDRFSAERTGGSVSTLTIQRTQQEDSAVYLCASSTGQGSTEAFFGQGTRLTVV.

V usage is TRBV4-1 and J usage is TRBJ2-3; 9 bases are shared with TRBD2. V shed 3 bases and J 10 bases; nucleotides not matched to a gene: 8. Germline CDR1 and CDR2: MGHRA and YSYEKL. CDR3 length: 14 amino acids. The CDR3 sequence: CASSHELTSGSQYF. Here the CDR3 DNA reads TGCGCCAGCAGCCATGAGCTTACTAGCGGGTCGCAGTATTTT.

This chain joins TRBV28 and TRBJ1-1; possible D gene TRBD1, 6 bases. This CDR3 has 14 residues. Per germline, CDR1 MDHEN and CDR2 SYDVKM. The V and J ends lost 0 bases and 1 base respectively, with 6 bases between them. For the CDR3, the DNA is TGTGCCAGCAGTTTATGGACAGGGAACACTGAAGCTTTCTTT. It codes for CASSLWTGNTEAFF.

The chain employs TRBV7-2 and TRBJ1-5; TRBD1 matches 8 bases. Germline CDR1 is SGHTA and CDR2 is FQGNSA. V shed 5 bases and J 1 base; nucleotides not matched to a gene: 13. The CDR3 totals 18 residues. The CDR3 is CASSLGPDRALSNQPQHF. CDR3 in DNA: TGTGCCAGCAGCCTCGGCCCGGACAGGGCCCTCAGCAATCAGCCCCAGCATTTT.

The genes are TRBV6-2 or TRBV6-3 and TRBJ1-1; D is perhaps TRBD1 (6 bases). This CDR3 is 13 amino acids long. CDR1 and CDR2 from the germline V gene are MNHEY and SVGEGT. The germline V and J ends were trimmed by 4 bases and 5 bases, with 11 bases remaining between them. The CDR3 DNA sequence: TGTGCCAGCAGTTGGTCAGGGGAGACTGAAGCTTTCTTT. Translation gives CASSWSGETEAFF.

This clone was seen just once. The rearrangement uses TRBV24-1 and TRBJ2-2, with a possible D match to TRBD2 (5 bases). Trimming cost V 5 bases and J 10 bases, with 13 bases left between them. There are 13 residues in the CDR3. The V gene's germline CDR1 is KGHDR and CDR2 SFDVKD. In nucleotides, the CDR3 is TGTGCCACCAGTGGGGTAGAGGGTACGGAGCTGTTTTTT. Translation: CATSGVEGTELFF.

The chain has TRBV5-1 and TRBJ2-3, with 8 bases lining up with TRBD1. Germline CDR1 SGHRS, CDR2 YFSETQ. The CDR3 spans 14 residues. Trimming took 7 bases from V and 0 from J; bases not matched to a gene: 4. The CDR3 sequence: CASAQGVSTDTQYF. The CDR3 nucleotides are TGCGCCAGCGCACAGGGGGTTAGCACAGATACGCAGTATTTT.

The chain uses TRBV7-9 and TRBJ1-5; TRBD1 matches 10 bases. This CDR3 has 15 residues. In germline, CDR1 is SEHNR, CDR2 FQNEAQ (reference sequence). With 5 bases clipped from V and 6 bases from J, the junction kept 7 bases outside the gene matches. CDR3 sequence reads: CASSRGTGDVQPQHF. In DNA, the CDR3 is TGTGCCAGCAGCCGGGGGACAGGGGATGTTCAGCCCCAGCATTTT. The full variable domain, rest sourced from reference TRBV7-9 and TRBJ1-5, is DTGVSQNPRHKITKRGQNVTFRCDPISEHNRLYWYRQTLGQGPEFLTYFQNEAQLEKSRLLSDRFSAERPKGSFSTLEIQRTEQGDSAMYLCASSRGTGDVQPQHFGDGTRLSIL.

This rearrangement joins TRBV12-3 or TRBV12-4 to TRBJ1-5; 8 bases agree with TRBD1. Trimming removed 6 bases from V and 7 bases from J; junction bases left unmatched: 5. The CDR3 length is 13 residues. The CDR3 sequence is CASSRTGPQPQHF. The CDR3 DNA is TGTGCCAGCAGCCGGACAGGGCCACAGCCCCAGCATTTT.

This clone showed up just once. This chain joins TRBV27 and TRBJ1-1; 8 bases match TRBD1. In germline, CDR1 is MNHEY, CDR2 SMNVEV (reference sequence). The CDR3 sequence is 15 residues long. J lost 1 base, V lost 6 bases, and 7 bases had no gene match. CDR3 residues: CASRPWTGRNTEAFF. Here the CDR3 DNA reads TGTGCCAGCAGACCATGGACAGGGCGGAACACTGAAGCTTTCTTT.

The V and J genes are TRBV7-9 and TRBJ2-1, with TRBD2 matching 10 bases. The V segment lost 2 bases and the J segment 1 base; nucleotides outside the gene matches: 8. Per the germline V gene, CDR1 is SEHNR and CDR2 is FQNEAQ (reference sequence). The CDR3 sequence is 18 residues long. The CDR3 protein is CASSLTFPSGRSYNEQFF. CDR3 nucleotide sequence: TGTGCCAGCAGCTTAACCTTTCCTAGCGGGAGATCCTACAATGAGCAGTTCTTC.

In its sample, this clone was seen once. The rearrangement uses TRBV24-1 and TRBJ1-2; 10 positions match TRBD1. V was pared by 3 bases and J by 4 bases, with 7 bases of the junction left unmatched. CDR1 and CDR2 (germline): KGHDR, SFDVKD. There are 16 residues in the CDR3. The CDR3 nucleotides are TGTGCCACCAGTGATAAGGGACAGGGGTTAATCTATGGCTACACCTTC. Residues: CATSDKGQGLIYGYTF.

The chain has TRBV6-2 or TRBV6-3 and TRBJ2-1; TRBD2 agrees at 15 bases. In germline, CDR1 is MNHEY, CDR2 SVGEGT. This CDR3 has 15 residues. Trimming took 4 bases from V and 7 from J; bases not matched to a gene: 2. CDR3 sequence: CASSSGTSGGNEQFF. In DNA form, the CDR3 reads TGTGCCAGCAGTTCGGGGACTAGCGGGGGGAATGAGCAGTTCTTC.

This clone was picked up one time. The chain carries TRBV2 and TRBJ1-3; 7 bases line up with TRBD1. Per germline, CDR1 SNHLY and CDR2 FYNNEI. Trimming cost V 6 bases and J 3 bases; bases outside gene matches: 5. The CDR3 runs to 14 residues. The DNA for the CDR3 is TGTGCCAGCAGAGGAGGGGGCAGTGGAAACACCATATATTTT. Translating gives CASRGGGSGNTIYF.

The V call is TRBV27, the J call TRBJ2-2; 7 positions match TRBD1. The germline V gene encodes CDR1 MNHEY and CDR2 SMNVEV (reference sequence). There are 12 residues in the CDR3. The CDR3 region has the DNA TGTTCAAGTGGGACAGAGACCGGGGAGCTGTTTTTT. Translating gives CSSGTETGELFF.

The gene calls are TRBV10-3 and TRBJ2-5, with TRBD2 matching over 13 bases. The V gene end was trimmed by 5 bases and the J gene end by 1 base; junction bases not matched to a gene: 4. CDR3 size: 16 residues. CDR1 and CDR2 (germline): ENHRY, SYGVKD. The CDR3: CAISRTSGSVQETQYF. In DNA form, the CDR3 reads TGTGCCATCAGTAGGACTAGCGGGAGCGTCCAAGAGACCCAGTACTTC.

The chain recombines TRBV3-1 (or the pseudogene TRBV3-2) with TRBJ1-5; D call uncertain. The V gene lost 1 base and the J gene lost 2 bases, with 9 bases spanning the gap. The CDR3 is 15 residues long. Per the germline V gene, CDR1 is LGHDT and CDR2 is YNNKEL (reference sequence). CDR3 nucleotide sequence: TGTGCCAGCAGCCAAGGCAACGGGGGCAATCAGCCCCAGCATTTT. This encodes CASSQGNGGNQPQHF.

This chain joins TRBV10-3 and TRBJ1-3; 9 bases align to TRBD1. The CDR3 spans 20 residues. The junction had 15 bases not matched to a gene; V was cut back by 3 bases and J by 0 bases. Germline V gene data show CDR1 as ENHRY and CDR2 as SYGVKD. CDR3 sequence (DNA): TGTGCCATCAGTGAATCGTTCATATTTGACAGGGGGGGCTCTGGAAACACCATATATTTT. It translates to CAISESFIFDRGGSGNTIYF.

This clone was seen a handful of times. The V and J genes are TRBV9 and TRBJ1-2; TRBD1 matches 7 bases. Per germline, CDR1 SGDLS and CDR2 YYNGEE. Trimming removed 3 bases from V and 4 bases from J; junction bases left unmatched: 9. This CDR3 is 15 amino acids long. The CDR3 DNA follows: TGTGCCAGCAGCGCGACTACCGGGACAGCCTATGGCTACACCTTC. It translates to CASSATTGTAYGYTF.

The V gene is TRBV5-1, the J gene TRBJ2-2; a weak D match, TRBD2 (5 bases). The CDR3 has 15 residues. V gave up 3 bases and J gave up 5 bases, with 14 bases separating them. The germline gives CDR1 SGHRS, CDR2 YFSETQ. The CDR3 is CASSSRTTGTGELFF. The DNA of the CDR3 is TGCGCCAGCAGCTCCCGGACCACGGGGACCGGGGAGCTGTTTTTT.

In this sample, this clone turned up once. The chain combines TRBV11-2 with TRBJ1-1; 9 bases are a match to TRBD1. V shed 5 bases and J 1 base; nucleotides not matched to a gene: 5. The CDR3 is made up of 15 amino acids. CDR1 SGHAT and CDR2 FQNNGV come from the germline V gene. CDR3 in amino acids: CASSPGQGANTEAFF. In DNA, the CDR3 is TGTGCCAGCAGCCCGGGACAGGGCGCGAACACTGAAGCTTTCTTT.

The CDR3 region has the DNA TGTGCCAGCAGCCCGCGGACAGGGTTCACAGATACGCAGTATTTT. Residues: CASSPRTGFTDTQYF. The genes are TRBV7-6 and TRBJ2-3, with 8 bases lining up with TRBD1. This CDR3 has 15 residues. Losses at the gene ends were 5 bases for V and 2 bases for J; bases not matched to a gene: 6. Germline V gene sequence: CDR1 SGHVS, CDR2 FNYEAQ. The whole variable domain, remainder taken from reference TRBV7-6 and TRBJ2-3, is GAGVSQSPRYKVTKRGQDVALRCDPISGHVSLYWYRQALGQGPEFLTYFNYEAQQDKSGLPNDRFSAERPEGSISTLTIQRTEQRDSAMYRCASSPRTGFTDTQYFGPGTRLTVL.

This chain joins TRBV30 and TRBJ1-6; TRBD1 aligns across 7 bases. With V trimmed by 5 bases and J by 7 bases, 5 bases remained unmatched. CDR1 and CDR2 (germline): GTSNPN, SVGIG (reference sequence). This CDR3 is built from 13 residues. CDR3 loop: CAWEGQINSPLHF. In DNA form, the CDR3 reads TGTGCCTGGGAGGGACAGATAAATTCACCCCTCCACTTT.

This clone was counted a single time. The chain has TRBV7-2 and TRBJ2-1; the match to TRBD2 covers 9 bases. CDR1 is SGHTA and CDR2 is FQGNSA in the germline V gene. Germline trimming cut 3 bases from V and 5 bases from J; bases unmatched to any gene: 5. The CDR3 is 15 residues long. The CDR3 sequence: CASSFSRTSDNEQFF. The CDR3 DNA reads as TGTGCCAGCAGCTTTTCCAGGACTAGCGACAATGAGCAGTTCTTC.

The V call is TRBV28, the J call TRBJ1-1; D call uncertain. The V and J ends lost 6 bases and 5 bases respectively, with 13 bases between them. CDR3 length: 13 amino acids. CDR1 MDHEN and CDR2 SYDVKM come from the germline V gene. The CDR3 sequence is CASRNEKRTEAFF. The CDR3 DNA follows: TGTGCCAGCAGAAATGAAAAGAGAACTGAAGCTTTCTTT.

This chain joins TRBV4-2 and TRBJ2-7; 7 bases are shared with TRBD2. Trimming cost V 0 bases and J 0 bases; bases outside gene matches: 2. The CDR3 has 15 amino acids. Germline-derived CDR1 and CDR2 are LGHNA and YNFKEQ. CDR3 amino acids: CASSQEAGSSYEQYF. CDR3 nucleotide sequence: TGTGCCAGCAGCCAAGAAGCGGGGAGCTCCTACGAGCAGTACTTC.